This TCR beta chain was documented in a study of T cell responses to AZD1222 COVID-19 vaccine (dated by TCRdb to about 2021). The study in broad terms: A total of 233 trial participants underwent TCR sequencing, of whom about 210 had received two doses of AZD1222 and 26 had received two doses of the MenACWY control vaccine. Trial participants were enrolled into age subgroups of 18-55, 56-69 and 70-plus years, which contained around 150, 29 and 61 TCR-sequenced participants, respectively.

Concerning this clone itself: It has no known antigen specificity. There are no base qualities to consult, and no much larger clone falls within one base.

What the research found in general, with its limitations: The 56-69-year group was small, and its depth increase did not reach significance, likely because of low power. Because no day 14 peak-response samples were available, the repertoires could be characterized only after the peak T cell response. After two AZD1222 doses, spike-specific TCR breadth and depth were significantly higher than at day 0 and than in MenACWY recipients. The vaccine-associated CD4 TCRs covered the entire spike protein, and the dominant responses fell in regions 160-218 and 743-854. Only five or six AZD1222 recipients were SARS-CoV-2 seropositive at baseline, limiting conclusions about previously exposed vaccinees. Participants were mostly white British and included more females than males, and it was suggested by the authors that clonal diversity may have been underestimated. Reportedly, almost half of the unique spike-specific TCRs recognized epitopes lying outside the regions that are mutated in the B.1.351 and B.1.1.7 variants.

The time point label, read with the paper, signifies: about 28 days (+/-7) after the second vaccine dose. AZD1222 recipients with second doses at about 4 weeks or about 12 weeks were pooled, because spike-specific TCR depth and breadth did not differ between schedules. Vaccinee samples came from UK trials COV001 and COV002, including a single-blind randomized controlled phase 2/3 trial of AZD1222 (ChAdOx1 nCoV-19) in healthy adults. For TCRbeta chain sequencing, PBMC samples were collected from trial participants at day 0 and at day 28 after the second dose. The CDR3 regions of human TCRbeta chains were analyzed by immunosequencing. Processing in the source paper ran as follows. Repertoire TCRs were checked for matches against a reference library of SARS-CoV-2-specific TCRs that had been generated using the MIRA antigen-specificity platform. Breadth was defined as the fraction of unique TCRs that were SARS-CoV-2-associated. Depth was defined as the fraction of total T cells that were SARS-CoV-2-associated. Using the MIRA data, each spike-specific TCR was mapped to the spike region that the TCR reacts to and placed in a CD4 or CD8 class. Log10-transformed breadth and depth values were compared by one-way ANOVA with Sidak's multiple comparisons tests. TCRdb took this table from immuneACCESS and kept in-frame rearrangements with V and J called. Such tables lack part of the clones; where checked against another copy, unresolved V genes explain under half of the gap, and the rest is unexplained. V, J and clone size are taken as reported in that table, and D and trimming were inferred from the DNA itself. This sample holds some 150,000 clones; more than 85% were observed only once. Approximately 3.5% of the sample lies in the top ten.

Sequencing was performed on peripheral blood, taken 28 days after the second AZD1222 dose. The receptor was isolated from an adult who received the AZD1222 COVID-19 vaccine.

The CDR3 amino acid sequence is: CASSATGTGVEKLFF. The nucleotides read TGCGCCAGCAGCGCCACCGGGACAGGGGTAGAAAAACTGTTTTTT. The chain uses TRBV10-2 and TRBJ1-4; the central 10 bases match TRBD1. CDR1 WSHSY and CDR2 SAAADI were looked up in the germline V gene. The CDR3, from cysteine to phenylalanine, totals 15 residues. The entry retains the CDR3 DNA only, 45 bases that are in frame from base 1. From V the trimming removes 6 bases and from J it removes 8 bases, while the gene matches leave 9 bases of the junction unaccounted for.